The 11 T cell receptor beta chains given below trace back to one sample, sequenced in a study of CD8+ T cells in alopecia areata. As to treatment: oral pan-JAK inhibitor, 5-10 mg twice daily. It was cDNA, reverse transcribed from extracted RNA, that served as the sequencing template. Only in-frame clones appear in the TCRdb table, and some are missing; sequencing was by immunoSEQ multiplex PCR. The data show more than 110,000 clones, about four fifths seen once. The sequencing used CD8+ T cells sorted from blood, collected at week 4, from a patient treated with tofacitinib. The receptors originated from a human donor with alopecia areata.

This chain uses TRBV5-1 with TRBJ2-7; 7 nucleotides match TRBD1. CDR1 SGHRS and CDR2 YFSETQ come from the germline V gene. With 0 bases clipped from V and 4 bases from J, the junction kept 10 bases outside the gene matches. The CDR3 has 16 amino acids. The CDR3 DNA is TGCGCCAGCAGCTTGGGAGAGGGGGCAATCGGGTACGAGCAGTACTTC. It is translated as CASSLGEGAIGYEQYF.

The chain links TRBV18 to TRBJ2-3; a weak D match, TRBD1 (5 bases). Germline-derived CDR1 and CDR2 are KGHSH and LQKENI. V was clipped by 1 base and J by 0 bases, with 5 bases between them. The CDR3 covers 14 residues. The CDR3 bases are TGTGCCAGCTCACCACAGGGGAGCACAGATACGCAGTATTTT. This gives the protein CASSPQGSTDTQYF. The full variable domain, rest sourced from reference TRBV18 and TRBJ2-3, is NAGVMQNPRHLVRRRGQEARLRCSPMKGHSHVYWYRQLPEEGLKFMVYLQKENIIDESGMPKERFSAEFPKEGPSILRIQQVVRGDSAAYFCASSPQGSTDTQYFGPGTRLTVL.

DNA of the CDR3: TGTGCCAGCACCGACGAGGCAGATAGCACAGATACGCAGTATTTT. Translation gives CASTDEADSTDTQYF. This rearrangement joins TRBV13 to TRBJ2-3; no reliable D call. The germline CDR1 and CDR2 sequences are PRHDT and FYEKMQ (reference sequence). The CDR3 has 15 residues. V was cut by 7 bases and J by 0 bases, with 14 bases left in between. The entire variable domain, with the rest obtained from reference TRBV13 and TRBJ2-3, is as follows: AAGVIQSPRHLIKEKRETATLKCYPIPRHDTVYWYQQGPGQDPQFLISFYEKMQSDKGSIPDRFSAQQFSDYHSELNMSSLELGDSALYFCASTDEADSTDTQYFGPGTRLTVL.

The genes are TRBV6-6 and TRBJ2-5; weak D call: TRBD2 (6 bases). This CDR3 contains 14 residues. CDR1 is MNHNY and CDR2 is SVGAGI in the germline V gene (reference sequence). Trimming took 2 bases from V and 5 from J, leaving 12 bases between them. The CDR3 DNA is TGTGCCAGCAGTTACCGGGGGTTAGTGGAGACCCAGTACTTC. This codes for CASSYRGLVETQYF.

This clone appeared a single time. The chain employs TRBV6-5 and TRBJ2-2, with 10 bases lining up with TRBD1. This CDR3 comprises 14 residues. V trimming: 2 bases; J trimming: 6 bases; junction bases outside the gene matches: 0. CDR1 is MNHEY and CDR2 is SVGAGI in the germline V gene. The CDR3 DNA reads TGTGCCAGCAGTTACGGACAGGGGGCCGGGGAGCTGTTTTTT. Amino acid sequence: CASSYGQGAGELFF.

This chain connects TRBV4-3 to TRBJ2-3, with 7 bases matching TRBD2. V gave up 0 bases and J gave up 5 bases; unmatched junction bases: 8. The CDR3 is 16 residues long. Germline V lookup: CDR1 LGHNA, CDR2 YSLEER. Written as DNA, the CDR3 is TGCGCCAGCAGCCAAGATCTATGGGGGGGAGGAGATACGCAGTATTTT. As protein: CASSQDLWGGGDTQYF.

This rearrangement joins TRBV7-9 to TRBJ1-4, with 8 bases matching TRBD1. Trimming removed 4 bases from V and 7 bases from J; junction bases left unmatched: 8. CDR1 is SEHNR and CDR2 is FQNEAQ in the germline V gene (reference sequence). The CDR3 has 15 amino acids. CDR3 loop: CASSSEGDRGEKLFF. The CDR3 DNA is TGTGCCAGCAGCTCCGAAGGTGACAGGGGTGAAAAACTGTTTTTT.

The chain combines TRBV7-9 with TRBJ2-5; possibly TRBD1 for D (6 bases). CDR3 length: 16 amino acids. CDR1 is SEHNR, CDR2 FQNEAQ, per germline (reference sequence). V shed 6 bases and J shed 2 bases, with 19 bases lying between them. The CDR3 protein is CASRPHTGQGQETQYF. CDR3 bases: TGTGCCAGCAGGCCCCATACAGGGCAGGGTCAAGAGACCCAGTACTTC. Full variable domain (rest looked up from reference TRBV7-9 and TRBJ2-5): DTGVSQNPRHKITKRGQNVTFRCDPISEHNRLYWYRQTLGQGPEFLTYFQNEAQLEKSRLLSDRFSAERPKGSFSTLEIQRTEQGDSAMYLCASRPHTGQGQETQYFGPGTRLLVL.

The CDR3 protein is CASSQGLAGGPETQYF. The DNA of the CDR3 is TGCGCCAGCAGTCAGGGACTAGCGGGGGGGCCGGAGACCCAGTACTTC. This chain uses TRBV5-1 with TRBJ2-5; 16 positions match TRBD2. Germline V CDR1 and CDR2: SGHRS, YFSETQ. The CDR3 contains 16 residues. J was trimmed by 5 bases and V by 5 bases; bases with no gene match: 6. The variable domain in full, completed from reference TRBV5-1 and TRBJ2-5, reads KAGVTQTPRYLIKTRGQQVTLSCSPISGHRSVSWYQQTPGQGLQFLFEYFSETQRNKGNFPGRFSGRQFSNSRSEMNVSTLELGDSALYLCASSQGLAGGPETQYFGPGTRLLVL.

This clone appeared a few times. The rearrangement uses TRBV27 and TRBJ1-2; the match to TRBD1 covers 9 bases. The CDR3 sequence is 15 residues long. Germline V gene lookup returns CDR1 MNHEY and CDR2 SMNVEV (reference sequence). The V segment lost 0 bases and the J segment 6 bases; nucleotides outside the gene matches: 5. In DNA, the CDR3 is TGTGCCAGCAGTTTATCCTGGGGACAGGGTAATGGCTACACCTTC. Protein sequence: CASSLSWGQGNGYTF.

This clone was seen just once. This chain joins TRBV30 and TRBJ2-3, with 8 bases aligning to TRBD1. The trim removed 4 bases at V and 3 bases at J, leaving 6 bases unmatched. The CDR3 totals 14 residues. Germline CDR1 GTSNPN, CDR2 SVGIG (reference sequence). In nucleotides, the CDR3 is TGTGCCTGGATTTCCGGACAGGGTACAGATACGCAGTATTTT. It codes for CAWISGQGTDTQYF.